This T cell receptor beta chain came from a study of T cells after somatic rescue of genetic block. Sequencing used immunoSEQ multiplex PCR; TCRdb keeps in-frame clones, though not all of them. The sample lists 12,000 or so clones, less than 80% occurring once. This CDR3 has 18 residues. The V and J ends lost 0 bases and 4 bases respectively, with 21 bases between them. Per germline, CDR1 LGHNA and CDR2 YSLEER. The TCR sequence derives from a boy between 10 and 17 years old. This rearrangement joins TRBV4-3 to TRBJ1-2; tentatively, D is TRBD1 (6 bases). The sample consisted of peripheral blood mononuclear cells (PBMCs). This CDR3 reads CASSQEEGGIFWTYGYTF. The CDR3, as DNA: TGCGCCAGCAGCCAAGAAGAGGGGGGTATCTTCTGGACCTATGGCTACACCTTC.